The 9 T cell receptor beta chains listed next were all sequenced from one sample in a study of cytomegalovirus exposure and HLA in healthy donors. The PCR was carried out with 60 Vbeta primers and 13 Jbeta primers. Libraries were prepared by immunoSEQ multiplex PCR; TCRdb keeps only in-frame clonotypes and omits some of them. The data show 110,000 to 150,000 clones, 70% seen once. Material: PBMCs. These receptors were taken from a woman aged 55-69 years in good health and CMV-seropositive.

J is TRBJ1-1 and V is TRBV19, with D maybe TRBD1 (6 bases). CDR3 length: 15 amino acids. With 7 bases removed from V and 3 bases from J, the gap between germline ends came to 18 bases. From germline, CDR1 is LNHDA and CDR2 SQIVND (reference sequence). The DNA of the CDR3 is TGTGCCAGTAATCCAGGGGTTTTGGGGGACACTGAAGCTTTCTTT. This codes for CASNPGVLGDTEAFF.

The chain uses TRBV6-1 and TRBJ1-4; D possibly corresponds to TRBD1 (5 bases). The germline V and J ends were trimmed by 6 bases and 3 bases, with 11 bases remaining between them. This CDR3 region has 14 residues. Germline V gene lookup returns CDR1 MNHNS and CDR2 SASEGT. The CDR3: CASRAGSANEKLFF. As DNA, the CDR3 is TGTGCCAGCAGGGCAGGGTCGGCTAATGAAAAACTGTTTTTT.

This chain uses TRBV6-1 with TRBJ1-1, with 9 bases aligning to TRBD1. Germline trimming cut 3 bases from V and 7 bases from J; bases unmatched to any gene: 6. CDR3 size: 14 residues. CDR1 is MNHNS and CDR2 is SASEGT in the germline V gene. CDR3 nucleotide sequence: TGTGCCAGCAGTGACCTACCGGGACAGGGTGAAGCTTTCTTT. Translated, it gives CASSDLPGQGEAFF.

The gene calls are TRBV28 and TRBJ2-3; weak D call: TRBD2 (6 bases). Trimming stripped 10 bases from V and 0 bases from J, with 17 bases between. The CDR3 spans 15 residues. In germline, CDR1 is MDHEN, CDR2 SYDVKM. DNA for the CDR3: TGTGCCACGACTAAGGGGCGGGGTAGCACAGATACGCAGTATTTT. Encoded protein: CATTKGRGSTDTQYF.

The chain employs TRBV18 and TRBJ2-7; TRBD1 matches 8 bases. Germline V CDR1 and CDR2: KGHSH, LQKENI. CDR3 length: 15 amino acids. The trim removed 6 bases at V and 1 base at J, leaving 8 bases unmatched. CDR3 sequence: CASSTSGQASYEQYF. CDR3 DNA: TGTGCCAGCTCTACCTCGGGACAGGCATCCTACGAGCAGTACTTC.

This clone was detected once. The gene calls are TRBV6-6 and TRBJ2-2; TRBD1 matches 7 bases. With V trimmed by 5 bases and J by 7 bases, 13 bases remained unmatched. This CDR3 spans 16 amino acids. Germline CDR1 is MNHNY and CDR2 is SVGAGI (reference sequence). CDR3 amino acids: CASSHLDRDRIGELFF. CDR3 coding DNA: TGTGCCAGCAGTCACTTAGACAGGGATAGGATCGGGGAGCTGTTTTTT.

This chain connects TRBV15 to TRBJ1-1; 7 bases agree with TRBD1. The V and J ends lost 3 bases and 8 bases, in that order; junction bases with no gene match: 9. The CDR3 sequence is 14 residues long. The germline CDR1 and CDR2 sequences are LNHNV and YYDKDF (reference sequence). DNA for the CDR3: TGTGCCACCAGCAGGTCTCGACAGGGTGTAGAAGCTTTCTTT. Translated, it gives CATSRSRQGVEAFF. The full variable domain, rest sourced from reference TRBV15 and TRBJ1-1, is DAMVIQNPRYQVTQFGKPVTLSCSQTLNHNVMYWYQQKSSQAPKLLFHYYDKDFNNEADTPDNFQSRRPNTSFCFLDIRSPGLGDTAMYLCATSRSRQGVEAFFGQGTRLTVV.

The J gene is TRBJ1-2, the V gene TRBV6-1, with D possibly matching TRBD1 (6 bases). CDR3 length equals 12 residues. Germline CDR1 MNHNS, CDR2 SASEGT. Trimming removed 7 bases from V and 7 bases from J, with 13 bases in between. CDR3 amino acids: CASIGGPGGYTF. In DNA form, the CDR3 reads TGTGCCAGCATCGGGGGGCCTGGTGGCTACACCTTC.

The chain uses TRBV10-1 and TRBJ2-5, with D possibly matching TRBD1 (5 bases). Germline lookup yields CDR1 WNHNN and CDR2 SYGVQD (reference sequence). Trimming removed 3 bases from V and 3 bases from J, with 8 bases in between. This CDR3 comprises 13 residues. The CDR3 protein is CASSDGREETQYF. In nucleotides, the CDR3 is TGCGCCAGCAGTGATGGCAGGGAAGAGACCCAGTACTTC.